The 9 T cell receptor beta chains below were found in one sample sequenced in a study of blood T cell repertoires in COVID-19. Repertoires were generated with immunoSEQ multiplex PCR, while TCRdb's copy carries only in-frame clones and drops some. The table includes about 220,000 clones, roughly 90% detected once. Sequencing was done on a sample of PBMCs or T cells enriched from blood (not recorded which). These receptors were taken from a man aged 25 to 40 who had been exposed to COVID-19.

The V gene is TRBV5-6, the J gene TRBJ2-3, with 9 bases matching TRBD2. The V gene's germline CDR1 is SGHDT and CDR2 YYEEEE. Trimming cost V 6 bases and J 6 bases; bases outside gene matches: 2. This CDR3 has 12 amino acids. CDR3 protein: CASMGLADTQYF. The CDR3 DNA sequence: TGTGCCAGCATGGGACTAGCTGATACGCAGTATTTT.

The chain couples TRBV18 to TRBJ2-5, with TRBD2 identical over 8 bases. V lost 4 bases and J lost 5; bases outside the gene matches: 9. CDR1 KGHSH and CDR2 LQKENI come from the germline V gene. This CDR3 has 15 residues. This CDR3 reads CASSRRLATEETQYF. The CDR3 DNA sequence: TGTGCCAGCTCACGAAGACTAGCGACTGAGGAGACCCAGTACTTC. Supplemented by reference TRBV18 and TRBJ2-5, the full variable domain reads NAGVMQNPRHLVRRRGQEARLRCSPMKGHSHVYWYRQLPEEGLKFMVYLQKENIIDESGMPKERFSAEFPKEGPSILRIQQVVRGDSAAYFCASSRRLATEETQYFGPGTRLLVL.

The gene calls are TRBV9 and TRBJ1-5, with no clear D. The CDR3 is 14 residues long. V lost 2 bases, J lost 7 bases, and 13 bases lay in between. The V gene's germline CDR1 is SGDLS and CDR2 YYNGEE. The CDR3 sequence: CASSVNEAYQPQHF. CDR3 sequence (DNA): TGTGCCAGCAGCGTGAATGAGGCCTACCAGCCCCAGCATTTT.

This chain connects TRBV14 to TRBJ2-7; a weak D match, TRBD1 (5 bases). The CDR3 spans 14 residues. CDR1 SGHDN and CDR2 FVKESK come from the germline V gene. V shed 4 bases and J shed 4 bases, with 14 bases lying between them. The CDR3 sequence is CASSRPSGRYEQYF. As DNA, the CDR3 is TGTGCCAGCAGCCGGCCTTCAGGGCGATACGAGCAGTACTTC.

The genes are TRBV19 and TRBJ2-2; D might be TRBD1 (5 bases). Trimming pared 6 bases from V and 3 bases from J, leaving 11 bases between. Germline CDR1 LNHDA, CDR2 SQIVND (reference sequence). CDR3 length: 14 amino acids. The CDR3 sequence: CASRPRQYTGELFF. Written as DNA, the CDR3 is TGTGCCAGTAGACCGCGACAGTACACCGGGGAGCTGTTTTTT.

The table lists this clone with a count of one. The V gene is TRBV5-1, the J gene TRBJ1-6, with D unresolved. V shed 0 bases and J shed 5 bases, with 9 bases lying between them. In germline, CDR1 is SGHRS, CDR2 YFSETQ. The CDR3 is made up of 15 amino acids. CDR3 residues: CASSLAPGNNSPLHF. CDR3 bases: TGCGCCAGCAGCTTGGCCCCCGGGAATAATTCACCCCTCCACTTT.

The J gene is TRBJ2-3, the V gene TRBV5-6, with TRBD2 identical over 9 bases. Germline V gene sequence: CDR1 SGHDT, CDR2 YYEEEE. V was pared by 4 bases and J by 1 base, with 4 bases of the junction left unmatched. The CDR3 extends over 15 amino acids. The CDR3 is CASSRRGGGTDTQYF. The CDR3 DNA reads TGTGCCAGCAGCCGTCGCGGGGGGGGCACAGATACGCAGTATTTT.

The chain has TRBV19 and TRBJ1-6; D may be TRBD1 (5 bases). There are 12 residues in the CDR3. The germline CDR1 and CDR2 sequences are LNHDA and SQIVND (reference sequence). The V end was cut by 11 bases, the J end by 6 bases, with 11 bases between. In nucleotides, the CDR3 is TGTGCCGGAGGGGACGGTAATTCACCCCTCCACTTT. Protein product: CAGGDGNSPLHF.

This clone was counted ten times or more. Other DNA variants within this sample encode the same CDR3. The chain uses TRBV15 and TRBJ1-6; TRBD1 matches at 8 bases. The V gene end was trimmed by 2 bases and the J gene end by 7 bases; junction bases not matched to a gene: 4. Germline CDR1 reads LNHNV; CDR2 reads YYDKDF (reference sequence). This CDR3 is built from 15 residues. The CDR3 sequence: CATSRTGTGNSPLHF. CDR3 DNA: TGTGCCACCAGCAGAACCGGGACAGGCAATTCACCCCTCCACTTT.